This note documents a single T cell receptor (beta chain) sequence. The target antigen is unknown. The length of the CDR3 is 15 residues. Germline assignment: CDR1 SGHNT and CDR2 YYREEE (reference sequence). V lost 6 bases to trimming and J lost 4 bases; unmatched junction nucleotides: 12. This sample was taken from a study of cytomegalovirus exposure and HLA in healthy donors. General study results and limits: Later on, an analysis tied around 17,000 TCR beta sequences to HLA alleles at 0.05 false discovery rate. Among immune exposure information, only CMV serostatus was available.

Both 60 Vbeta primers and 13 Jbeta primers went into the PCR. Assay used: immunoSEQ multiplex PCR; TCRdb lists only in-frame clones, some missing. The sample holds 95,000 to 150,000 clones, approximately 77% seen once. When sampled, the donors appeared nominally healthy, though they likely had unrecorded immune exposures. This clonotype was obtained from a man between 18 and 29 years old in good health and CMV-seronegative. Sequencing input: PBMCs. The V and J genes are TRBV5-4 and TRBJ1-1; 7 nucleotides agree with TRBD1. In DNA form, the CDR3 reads TGTGCCAGCACCCGAGAGGAGGGGGCCGGCACTGAAGCTTTCTTT. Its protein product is CASTREEGAGTEAFF. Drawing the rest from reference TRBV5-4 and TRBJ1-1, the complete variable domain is ETGVTQSPTHLIKTRGQQVTLRCSSQSGHNTVSWYQQALGQGPQFIFQYYREEENGRGNFPPRFSGLQFPNYSSELNVNALELDDSALYLCASTREEGAGTEAFFGQGTRLTVV.